This is a list of T cell receptor beta chains from one sample in a study of T-cell memory formation after mild COVID-19. TCRdb reanalysed the 5' RACE reads using MiXCR and keeps one entry per CDR3 protein. This sample has about 340,000 distinct CDR3 sequences, with around a fifth found just once. Sequencing used PBMCs or a T cell subset sorted from them (not recorded which). The receptors originated from a man younger than 35 who had mild COVID-19 (a few samples of this study predate the infection). Cell type and time point are not known. The CDR3 runs from the conserved cysteine through the conserved F or W. The D gene is left open where the match is weak. Clone sizes are given selectively: once, few, many, or a class where the clone is expanded.

>TRBJ1-1|TRBD1|NA|TRBV18
TGTGCCAGCTCAGAAACAGGGGGATTCACTGAAGCTTTCTTT
CASSETGGFTEAFF
>TRBJ2-3|NA|NA|TRBV25-1
TGTGCCACCGGACTTTCCCCCACAGATACGCAGTATTTT
CATGLSPTDTQYF
>TRBJ1-1|NA|NA|TRBV9
TGTGCCAGCAGCGTAGCGGGGGGACCTGAAGCTTTCTTT
CASSVAGGPEAFF
>TRBJ2-2|NA|many|TRBV5-1
TGCGCCAGCAGCTTGGGGACCGCGGGGGAGCTGTTTTTT
CASSLGTAGELFF
>TRBJ2-7|NA|NA|TRBV7-2
TGTGCCAGCAGCGACCGAAGGGGTTCCTACGAGCAGTACTTC
CASSDRRGSYEQYF
>TRBJ2-1|TRBD2|NA|TRBV11-2
TGTGCCAGCCAAGTGACTAGCGGGAGTGAGCAGTTCTTC
CASQVTSGSEQFF
>TRBJ1-1|NA|NA|TRBV5-1
TGCGCCAGCAGCTTGATTCCGGGGGCACGGACTGAAGCTTTCTTT
CASSLIPGARTEAFF
>TRBJ1-2|NA|few|TRBV19
TGTGCCAGTAGTCTCAGCACCCACTATGGCTACACCTTC
CASSLSTHYGYTF
>TRBJ2-2|TRBD1|NA|TRBV7-9
TGTGCCAGCAGCCTCCCCGACAGGGAGAACACCGGGGAGCTGTTTTTT
CASSLPDRENTGELFF
>TRBJ1-2|NA|few|TRBV7-9
TGTGCCAGCAGCTCCGCGAGTGCTACTGGCTACACCTTC
CASSSASATGYTF
>TRBJ2-2|NA|few|TRBV7-2
TGTGCCAGCAGCGTCCGAGGACACTCGAACACCGGGGAGCTGTTTTTT
CASSVRGHSNTGELFF
>TRBJ2-6|NA|NA|TRBV7-8
TGTGCCAGCAGCTTAGCGTTCTGGGTTTTATCTGGGGCCAACGTCCTGACTTTC
CASSLAFWVLSGANVLTF
>TRBJ2-4|NA|few|TRBV20-1
TGCAGTGCTCCACGGCCCCCTCTAGCCAAAAACATTCAGTACTTC
CSAPRPPLAKNIQYF
>TRBJ2-7|TRBD1|NA|TRBV29-1
TGCAGCGTTGACTCCCCGACAGGGGTAAGCGAGCAGTACTTC
CSVDSPTGVSEQYF
>TRBJ2-7|NA|NA|TRBV18
TGTGCCAGCTCACCAACAGGCCGGGACTACGAGCAGTACTTC
CASSPTGRDYEQYF
>TRBJ2-2|NA|few|TRBV10-3
TGTGCCATCAGTGATTTGGCGGGGCACACCGGGGAGCTGTTTTTT
CAISDLAGHTGELFF
>TRBJ2-3|TRBD2|many|TRBV2
TGTGCCAGCAGTCAGCGGGGGGCCTCACTGGATACGCAGTATTTT
CASSQRGASLDTQYF
>TRBJ2-3|TRBD2|NA|TRBV19
TGTGCCAGTACACTAGCGTCGGCTGGCACAGATACGCAGTATTTT
CASTLASAGTDTQYF
>TRBJ1-1|NA|NA|TRBV6-2/TRBV6-3
TGTGCCAGCAGTGGGCTGGACACTGAAGCTTTCTTT
CASSGLDTEAFF
>TRBJ1-1|TRBD1|few|TRBV20-1
TGCAGTGTCAGAGGGACAGGGGACACTGAAGCTTTCTTT
CSVRGTGDTEAFF
>TRBJ1-1|NA|NA|TRBV4-3
TGCGCCAGCAGCCAAGAGACAGGCTTGAACACTGAAGCTTTCTTT
CASSQETGLNTEAFF
>TRBJ1-6|TRBD1|few|TRBV4-3
TGCGCCAGCAGTCTCAGCCCGGGACAGGCTTCACCCCTCCACTTT
CASSLSPGQASPLHF
>TRBJ2-1|NA|few|TRBV5-1
TGCGCCAGCAGCTTGGCCCCAGGGGCCGGCCAGGAGCAGTTCTTC
CASSLAPGAGQEQFF
>TRBJ1-2|TRBD1|few|TRBV7-9
TGTGCCAGCAGCACAAGGGGTCTCGGGACAGGGTCCTATGGCTACACCTTC
CASSTRGLGTGSYGYTF
>TRBJ1-1|TRBD1|NA|TRBV20-1
TGCAGTGCCATGGGGACAGAGAACACTGAAGCTTTCTTT
CSAMGTENTEAFF
>TRBJ2-2|NA|NA|TRBV4-3
TGCGCCAGCAGCCAAGAGGGATTCGGTAGAGCGAACACCGGGGAGCTGTTTTTT
CASSQEGFGRANTGELFF
>TRBJ2-5|NA|NA|TRBV7-2
TGTGCCAGCAGCTTGTGGCGGGTACAAGAGACCCAGTACTTC
CASSLWRVQETQYF
>TRBJ2-5|TRBD2|NA|TRBV7-2
TGTGCCAGCAGTCGAGCAACGCGGGGGGGTCAAGAGACCCAGTACTTC
CASSRATRGGQETQYF
>TRBJ1-3|NA|few|TRBV12-3/TRBV12-4
TGTGCCAGCAGTTTCGAGTCGGCTGGAAACACCATATATTTT
CASSFESAGNTIYF
>TRBJ1-5|NA|few|TRBV23-1
TGCGCCAGCAGTCAGTCGCCCCAGCATTTT
CASSQSPQHF
>TRBJ1-5|NA|NA|TRBV15
TGTGCCACCAGCAGAGGGGGTGGTCAGCCCCAGCATTTT
CATSRGGGQPQHF
>TRBJ1-2|NA|NA|TRBV12-3/TRBV12-4
TGTGCCAGCAGAGAGACAGCTTTCTATGGCTACACCTTC
CASRETAFYGYTF
>TRBJ1-1|NA|once|TRBV25-1
TGTGCCAGCAGTAGGGGGGGAGGGGACGTCACTGAAGCTTTCTTT
CASSRGGGDVTEAFF
>TRBJ2-5|NA|NA|TRBV5-1
TGCGCCAGCAGCCCCCTGGCCAGTTTCCAAGAGACCCAGTACTTC
CASSPLASFQETQYF
>TRBJ1-1|TRBD1|NA|TRBV27
TGTGCCAGCAGTCCCAGGGGGCAATGGACTGAAGCTTTCTTT
CASSPRGQWTEAFF
>TRBJ1-1|NA|NA|TRBV29-1
TGCAGCGTTGGGTTAGGGAGCACTGAAGCTTTCTTT
CSVGLGSTEAFF
>TRBJ2-3|NA|few|TRBV7-3
TGTGCCAGCAGCTTAACAGGGGCTGGCACAGATACGCAGTATTTT
CASSLTGAGTDTQYF
>TRBJ2-5|NA|NA|TRBV6-5
TGTGCCAGCCGAGACTCCAACCCCGGGGAGACCCAGTACTTC
CASRDSNPGETQYF
>TRBJ2-2|NA|few|TRBV5-1
TGCGCCAGCAGCTTGGTGATGGTGGGCGCGAACACCGGGGAGCTGTTTTTT
CASSLVMVGANTGELFF
>TRBJ2-3|NA|NA|TRBV7-8
TGTGCCAGCAGCTCGGCCCCGGGAGGCACAGATACGCAGTATTTT
CASSSAPGGTDTQYF
>TRBJ2-3|NA|NA|TRBV5-1
TGCGCCAGCAGCTCGGAACTGATCACAGATACGCAGTATTTT
CASSSELITDTQYF
>TRBJ1-5|TRBD1|few|TRBV20-1
TGCAGTGGTTTTGGGGACAGTAATCAGCCCCAGCATTTT
CSGFGDSNQPQHF
>TRBJ2-3|NA|few|TRBV6-6
TGTGCCAGCAGTAGGGGCCAACCAGTGGATACGCAGTATTTT
CASSRGQPVDTQYF
>TRBJ2-3|NA|NA|TRBV7-8
TGTGCCAGCAGCCCAGACCGAGGGGCCCAGTATTTT
CASSPDRGAQYF
>TRBJ1-1|NA|few|TRBV5-6
TGTGCCAGCAGCTTGGCCGGAGCCGCTGGATGGACTGAAGCTTTCTTT
CASSLAGAAGWTEAFF
>TRBJ2-5|TRBD1|few|TRBV4-1
TGCGCCAGCAGCCGAACTCAGGGGGCCTCAGAGACCCAGTACTTC
CASSRTQGASETQYF
>TRBJ1-1|TRBD1|few|TRBV4-1
TGCGCCAGCAGCCACCACAGGGGCGCGGAGACTGAAGCTTTCTTT
CASSHHRGAETEAFF
>TRBJ2-3|NA|NA|TRBV15
TGTGCCACCAGCAGTACACGAGACACAGATACGCAGTATTTT
CATSSTRDTDTQYF